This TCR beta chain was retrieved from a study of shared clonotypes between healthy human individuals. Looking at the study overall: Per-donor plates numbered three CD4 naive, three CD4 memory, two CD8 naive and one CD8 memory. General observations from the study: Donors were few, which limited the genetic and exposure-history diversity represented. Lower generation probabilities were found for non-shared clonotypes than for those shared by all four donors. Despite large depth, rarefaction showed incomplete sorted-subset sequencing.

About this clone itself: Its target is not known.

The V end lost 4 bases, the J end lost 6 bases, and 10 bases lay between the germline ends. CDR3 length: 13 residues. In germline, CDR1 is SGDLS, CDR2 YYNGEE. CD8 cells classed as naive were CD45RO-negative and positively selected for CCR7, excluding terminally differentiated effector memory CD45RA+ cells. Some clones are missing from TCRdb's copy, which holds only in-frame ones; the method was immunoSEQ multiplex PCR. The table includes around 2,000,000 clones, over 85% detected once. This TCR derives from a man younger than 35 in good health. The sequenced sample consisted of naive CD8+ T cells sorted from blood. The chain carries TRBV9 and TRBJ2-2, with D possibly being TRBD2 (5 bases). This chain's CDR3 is CASSPPAAGELFF. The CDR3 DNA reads TGTGCCAGCAGCCCGCCAGCGGCCGGGGAGCTGTTTTTT.